One sample yielded the 32 T cell receptor beta chains listed below, sequenced in a study of shared clonotypes between healthy human individuals. Libraries were prepared by immunoSEQ multiplex PCR; TCRdb keeps only in-frame clonotypes and omits some of them. The data contain about 2 million clones, 90% to 95% of them seen just once; the ten biggest clones take up 0.13%. Sequenced input: naive CD4+ T cells sorted from blood. Described subset: CD45RA+ positively selected. The receptor source for this set is a man between 18 and 35 years old in good health.

This chain uses TRBV19 with TRBJ2-3, with TRBD1 matching over 9 bases. The germline CDR1 and CDR2 sequences are LNHDA and SQIVND (reference sequence). The CDR3 loop spans 14 amino acids. The ends lost 7 bases at V and 4 bases at J; junction bases unmatched: 6. The CDR3 is CASTPGQGADTQYF. The CDR3 coding sequence is TGTGCCAGTACCCCGGGACAGGGCGCAGATACGCAGTATTTT.

This chain joins TRBV4-1 and TRBJ2-7; D is uncertain. The V end lost 2 bases, the J end lost 1 base, and 12 bases lay between the germline ends. This CDR3 spans 15 amino acids. Germline values: CDR1 MGHRA, CDR2 YSYEKL. As DNA, the CDR3 is TGCGCCAGCAGCCAACCCACTGGCAGTTCCTACGAGCAGTACTTC. Encoded protein: CASSQPTGSSYEQYF.

V and J are TRBV7-2 and TRBJ2-3; 10 bases agree with TRBD2. This CDR3 is 15 amino acids long. Per the germline V gene, CDR1 is SGHTA and CDR2 is FQGNSA. With V trimmed by 5 bases and J by 2 bases, 4 bases remained unmatched. CDR3 sequence (DNA): TGTGCCAGCAGCCCGGGACTAGCGCTCACAGATACGCAGTATTTT. This codes for CASSPGLALTDTQYF.

As DNA, the CDR3 is TGTGCCAGCAGCTTAGCGCGGGATAGCGGGAGGGCTCAAGAGCAGTACTTC. It codes for CASSLARDSGRAQEQYF. The rearrangement uses TRBV7-2 and TRBJ2-7, with TRBD2 identical over 11 bases. Germline values: CDR1 SGHTA, CDR2 FQGNSA. There are 17 residues in the CDR3. Germline trimming cut 0 bases from V and 7 bases from J; bases unmatched to any gene: 11.

The chain uses TRBV6-1 and TRBJ1-2; the D is unclear. Germline assignment: CDR1 MNHNS and CDR2 SASEGT. Trimming left V 3 bases short and J 2 bases short, with 10 bases between. This CDR3 spans 14 amino acids. CDR3 in DNA: TGTGCCAGCAGTGACCCTACGCAGAACTATGGCTACACCTTC. It yields the protein CASSDPTQNYGYTF.

Remarks on this clone: This CDR3 is also generated by other DNA sequences in the sample. The chain links TRBV30 to TRBJ2-1; D might be TRBD2 (5 bases). The V gene lost 0 bases and the J gene lost 10 bases, with 7 bases spanning the gap. Germline V gene sequence: CDR1 GTSNPN, CDR2 SVGIG (reference sequence). The CDR3 covers 11 residues. The CDR3 bases are TGTGCCTGGAGTGTACCGGGAGAGCAGTTCTTC. Protein sequence: CAWSVPGEQFF.

The chain combines TRBV10-3 with TRBJ1-2; 7 bases line up with TRBD1. This CDR3 has 16 amino acids. V dropped 6 bases and J dropped 0; count of bases not matched to a gene: 10. Germline V gene lookup returns CDR1 ENHRY and CDR2 SYGVKD. The CDR3 reads CAISRGWEITNYGYTF. The DNA of the CDR3 is TGTGCCATCAGCAGGGGGTGGGAGATAACTAACTATGGCTACACCTTC.

The genes are TRBV6-5 and TRBJ1-1; perhaps TRBD1 as D (6 bases). With 6 bases removed from V and 7 bases from J, the gap between germline ends came to 15 bases. This CDR3 has 13 residues. The germline gives CDR1 MNHEY, CDR2 SVGAGI. In DNA, the CDR3 is TGTGCCAGCAGGCCACCGGGGGCGAATGAAGCTTTCTTT. Its translation: CASRPPGANEAFF.

Comment on this clone: This same CDR3 is encoded by further DNA sequences in the sample. The gene calls are TRBV6-6 and TRBJ1-5; weak D call: TRBD1 (5 bases). This CDR3 has 15 residues. With 0 bases removed from V and 0 bases from J, the gap between germline ends came to 6 bases. Germline V lookup: CDR1 MNHNY, CDR2 SVGAGI (reference sequence). The CDR3 DNA is TGTGCCAGCAGTTACTCGGGGGATAGCAATCAGCCCCAGCATTTT. Protein sequence: CASSYSGDSNQPQHF.

This chain connects TRBV28 to TRBJ2-5; 7 nucleotides agree with TRBD2. The germline CDR1 and CDR2 sequences are MDHEN and SYDVKM. This CDR3 contains 15 residues. Trimming removed 8 bases from V and 2 bases from J; junction bases left unmatched: 11. The CDR3 bases are TGTGCCAGCGGGCCCCGGGACTACTTTCAAGAGACCCAGTACTTC. Translated: CASGPRDYFQETQYF.

This chain connects TRBV7-2 to TRBJ1-2; D call uncertain. Trimming cost V 7 bases and J 1 base, with 13 bases left between them. In germline, CDR1 is SGHTA, CDR2 FQGNSA. The CDR3 length is 14 residues. The CDR3 nucleotides are TGTGCCAGCACCTCTATGGCCGTTAACTATGGCTACACCTTC. Its translation: CASTSMAVNYGYTF.

The chain employs TRBV5-1 and TRBJ2-7; possible D gene TRBD1, 6 bases. This CDR3 comprises 14 residues. From germline, CDR1 is SGHRS and CDR2 YFSETQ. Deletions cut 4 bases from V and 0 bases from J, with 11 bases between. The CDR3 here is CASSADSPSYEQYF. In DNA form, the CDR3 reads TGCGCCAGCAGCGCGGACAGCCCCTCCTACGAGCAGTACTTC. The full variable domain, in which reference TRBV5-1 and TRBJ2-7 provide the parts outside the CDR3, is KAGVTQTPRYLIKTRGQQVTLSCSPISGHRSVSWYQQTPGQGLQFLFEYFSETQRNKGNFPGRFSGRQFSNSRSEMNVSTLELGDSALYLCASSADSPSYEQYFGPGTRLTVT.

The chain is built from TRBV7-9 and TRBJ2-7; perhaps D is TRBD1 or TRBD2 (5 bases each). The germline gives CDR1 SEHNR, CDR2 FQNEAQ (reference sequence). The CDR3 loop spans 15 amino acids. V lost 3 bases and J 6 bases, leaving 18 bases between the germline ends. CDR3 residues: CASSLIWGAGSEQYF. As DNA, the CDR3 is TGTGCCAGCAGCTTGATATGGGGAGCAGGGAGCGAGCAGTACTTC.

This chain links TRBV7-2 with TRBJ2-3; 8 bases align to TRBD2. This CDR3 is 15 amino acids long. Losses at the gene ends were 4 bases for V and 3 bases for J; bases not matched to a gene: 6. Germline V lookup: CDR1 SGHTA, CDR2 FQGNSA. Written as DNA, the CDR3 is TGTGCCAGCAGCTCGTCAGCGGGAGTAACAGATACGCAGTATTTT. This gives the protein CASSSSAGVTDTQYF.

The table lists this clone with a count of one. The genes are TRBV5-1 and TRBJ1-5; TRBD1 matches at 9 bases. CDR3 length equals 15 residues. With 1 base clipped from V and 7 bases from J, the junction kept 6 bases outside the gene matches. CDR1 is SGHRS and CDR2 is YFSETQ in the germline V gene. Here the CDR3 reads CASSLTTGGRQPQHF. The CDR3 DNA reads TGCGCCAGCAGCTTGACGACAGGGGGGAGGCAGCCCCAGCATTTT.

This rearrangement joins TRBV6-6 to TRBJ2-7; a possible D gene is TRBD1 (5 bases). The CDR3 consists of 15 residues. Germline lookup yields CDR1 MNHNY and CDR2 SVGAGI (reference sequence). The V end lost 1 base, the J end lost 1 base, and 11 bases lay between the germline ends. The CDR3 loop is CASSYLAGLSYEQYF. The CDR3 DNA reads as TGTGCCAGCAGTTACTTGGCAGGGTTGTCCTACGAGCAGTACTTC.

This sequence joins TRBV6-5 and TRBJ2-1, with a weak D call TRBD2 (7 bases). V was cut by 8 bases and J by 8 bases, with 10 bases left in between. This CDR3 has 11 residues. CDR1 is MNHEY, CDR2 SVGAGI, per germline. CDR3 nucleotides: TGTGCCAGCGGGAGGGGGGATGAGCAGTTCTTC. Its translation is CASGRGDEQFF.

This clone was recorded a few times. The V and J genes are TRBV6-1 and TRBJ2-4; TRBD1 is a possible D gene (5 bases). The CDR3 is made up of 14 amino acids. V gave up 2 bases and J gave up 9 bases, with 14 bases separating them. Per the germline V gene, CDR1 is MNHNS and CDR2 is SASEGT. The CDR3 bases are TGTGCCAGCAGTGAACCGGACAAGTCCTCCATTCAGTACTTC. It encodes CASSEPDKSSIQYF.

This clone was seen a handful of times. The J gene is TRBJ2-1, the V gene TRBV5-4, with 7 bases aligning to TRBD2. Germline V gene data show CDR1 as SGHNT and CDR2 as YYREEE (reference sequence). The CDR3 spans 16 residues. J gave up 7 bases and V 0 bases, and 10 bases lay outside the gene matches. The CDR3 DNA follows: TGTGCCAGCAGCTTGGAAGCGGGAAGGAAGGTGAATGAGCAGTTCTTC. Translation gives CASSLEAGRKVNEQFF.

Comments on this clone: The same CDR3 also results from other DNA sequences found in this sample. The CDR3 DNA follows: TGCGCCAGCAGCCAAGGTCAGGGAAGGAACACTGAAGCTTTCTTT. Encoded protein: CASSQGQGRNTEAFF. The chain couples TRBV4-1 to TRBJ1-1, with D perhaps matching TRBD1 (5 bases). Germline V gene data show CDR1 as MGHRA and CDR2 as YSYEKL. The V and J ends lost 1 base and 1 base respectively, with 10 bases between them. This CDR3 spans 15 amino acids.

The chain links TRBV29-1 to TRBJ2-1; TRBD2 might be the D (5 bases). Trimming cost V 5 bases and J 0 bases, with 11 bases left between them. The CDR3 is 14 amino acids. CDR1 and CDR2 (germline): SQVTM, ANQGSEA. DNA of the CDR3: TGCAGCGTTTGCCTCCGGGACTCCTACAATGAGCAGTTCTTC. Amino acids: CSVCLRDSYNEQFF.

In the case of this clone: Other DNA sequences in the sample encode the same CDR3. The chain joins TRBV7-2 to TRBJ1-1, with D unresolved. The CDR3 is made up of 13 amino acids. V was clipped by 7 bases and J by 0 bases, with 9 bases between them. The germline CDR1 and CDR2 sequences are SGHTA and FQGNSA. CDR3 residues: CASTTGMNTEAFF. For the CDR3, the DNA is TGTGCCAGCACCACTGGGATGAACACTGAAGCTTTCTTT.

The chain uses TRBV10-3 and TRBJ1-2; possible D gene TRBD1, 5 bases. Looked up from germline, CDR1 is ENHRY and CDR2 is SYGVKD. The CDR3 sequence is 10 residues long. Deletions cut 11 bases from V and 5 bases from J, with 9 bases between. The CDR3 nucleotides read TGTGCCGTTGGGGGATATGGCTACACCTTC. Its translation: CAVGGYGYTF.

CDR3 coding DNA: TGTGCTAGTGGTTTGGTCCCGGGACTAGCGGAGTACCAAGAGACCCAGTACTTC. Protein: CASGLVPGLAEYQETQYF. The chain uses TRBV12-5 and TRBJ2-5; 11 nucleotides align to TRBD2. This CDR3 comprises 18 residues. Germline values: CDR1 LGHNT, CDR2 FRNRAP. The V segment lost 0 bases and the J segment 0 bases; nucleotides outside the gene matches: 6.

The V gene is TRBV7-9, the J gene TRBJ2-7; 7 bases match TRBD1. The CDR3 runs to 15 residues. The V segment lost 1 base and the J segment 0 bases; nucleotides outside the gene matches: 3. The germline V gene has CDR1 SEHNR and CDR2 FQNEAQ (reference sequence). CDR3 sequence reads: CASSLGGQSSYEQYF. The CDR3 DNA follows: TGTGCCAGCAGCTTAGGGGGACAGAGCTCCTACGAGCAGTACTTC.

Concerning this clone itself: One end of the junction does not line up with germline, which may come from a read error. This CDR3 reads CASSLQGANQPQHF. DNA of the CDR3: TGTGCCAGCAGCTTACAGGGGGCCAATCAGCCCCAGCATTTT. The chain joins TRBV4-1 to TRBJ1-5; TRBD1 matches at 9 bases. CDR1 and CDR2 (germline): MGHRA, YSYEKL. CDR3 length equals 14 residues.

With regard to this clone: The sample carries other DNA sequences with the same CDR3. V and J are TRBV5-1 and TRBJ1-6; D is possibly TRBD1 (6 bases). Germline loops: CDR1 SGHRS, CDR2 YFSETQ. Between the trimmed V and J ends, which lost 8 bases and 4 bases, there was a span of 13 bases. This CDR3 is built from 14 residues. CDR3 protein: CASRRDTYNSPLHF. CDR3 sequence (DNA): TGCGCCAGTAGGCGGGACACTTATAATTCACCCCTCCACTTT.

The rearrangement joins TRBV7-3 to TRBJ2-7, with D perhaps being TRBD1 or TRBD2 (5 bases each). The ends were cut back, 5 bases at V and 3 bases at J, with 17 bases in the middle. Germline-derived CDR1 and CDR2 are SGHTA and FQGTGA. The CDR3 has 15 amino acids. The CDR3 DNA reads as TGTGCCAGCAGCCGACCGGGACGGTTCAACTACGAGCAGTACTTC. Its protein is CASSRPGRFNYEQYF.

This rearrangement joins TRBV30 to TRBJ2-7; unclear D gene. The CDR3 consists of 12 residues. V dropped 5 bases and J dropped 0 bases, with 8 bases sitting between them. Germline V lookup: CDR1 GTSNPN, CDR2 SVGIG (reference sequence). This CDR3 is CAWDKSSYEQYF. The CDR3 DNA is TGTGCCTGGGACAAATCCTCCTACGAGCAGTACTTC.

The V gene is TRBV7-8, the J gene TRBJ1-6, with 7 bases matching TRBD1. There are 15 residues in the CDR3. Germline CDR1 is SGHVS and CDR2 is FQNEAQ. V trimming: 5 bases; J trimming: 9 bases; junction bases outside the gene matches: 10. The CDR3 protein is CASSLRTGKTSPLHF. CDR3 nucleotide sequence: TGTGCCAGCAGCCTGCGGACAGGCAAGACTTCACCCCTCCACTTT.

The chain recombines TRBV19 with TRBJ2-2; D call uncertain. The CDR3 consists of 15 residues. Trimming pared 2 bases from V and 3 bases from J, leaving 10 bases between. From germline, CDR1 is LNHDA and CDR2 SQIVND (reference sequence). In DNA form, the CDR3 reads TGTGCCAGTAGTATACTTAACCCCTACACCGGGGAGCTGTTTTTT. It translates to CASSILNPYTGELFF.

The chain recombines TRBV6-1 with TRBJ2-4; no definite D call. The V end was cut by 4 bases, the J end by 8 bases, with 9 bases between. CDR3 size: 12 residues. Germline lookup yields CDR1 MNHNS and CDR2 SASEGT. DNA of the CDR3: TGTGCCAGCAGTGCATCGGGCGACATTCAGTACTTC. Translated: CASSASGDIQYF.